Following are 16 T cell receptor beta chains from one sample sequenced in a study of cytomegalovirus exposure and HLA in healthy donors. PCR used 60 Vbeta primers and 13 Jbeta primers. TCRdb keeps only in-frame clones here, not all; method: immunoSEQ multiplex PCR. The table records 170,000 or so clones, roughly three quarters of them present only once. The sample taken for sequencing was PBMCs. Receptor source: a woman between 50 and 59 years old in good health and CMV-seropositive.

V and J are TRBV6-5 and TRBJ2-5; 7 nucleotides align to TRBD2. The CDR3 length is 15 residues. Germline lookup yields CDR1 MNHEY and CDR2 SVGAGI. Unmatched junction bases numbered 3, after V lost 0 bases and J lost 2 bases. CDR3 in DNA: TGTGCCAGCAGTTACTCTAGCGGGTATCAAGAGACCCAGTACTTC. It yields the protein CASSYSSGYQETQYF.

The J gene is TRBJ1-2, the V gene TRBV7-2, with unresolved D. The length of the CDR3 is 14 residues. With 0 bases removed from V and 8 bases from J, the gap between germline ends came to 13 bases. Germline lookup yields CDR1 SGHTA and CDR2 FQGNSA. CDR3 residues: CASSLATRSWGYTF. CDR3 DNA: TGTGCCAGCAGCTTAGCGACCAGGTCCTGGGGCTACACCTTC.

Remarks on this clone: The junction does not match germline at one end; this may be a read error. The rearrangement joins TRBV9 to TRBJ2-7; possibly TRBD2 for D (5 bases). Per the germline V gene, CDR1 is SGDLS and CDR2 is YYNGEE. This CDR3 is 13 amino acids long. CDR3 bases: TGTGTCAGCAGCGTAGCGACGGGTTACGAGCAGTACTTC. Its protein product is CVSSVATGYEQYF.

This clone was detected only a few times. DNA of the CDR3: TGTGCCAGCTCCCTCACGGGAGGGGTGGCAAATCAGCCCCAGCATTTT. Protein product: CASSLTGGVANQPQHF. The J gene is TRBJ1-5, the V gene TRBV18; D might be TRBD1 (5 bases). Trimming stripped 6 bases from V and 4 bases from J, with 19 bases between. The CDR3 contains 16 residues. In germline, CDR1 is KGHSH, CDR2 LQKENI.

This rearrangement joins TRBV5-6 to TRBJ2-7; 7 nucleotides match TRBD1. The CDR3 contains 17 residues. CDR1 and CDR2 from the germline V gene are SGHDT and YYEEEE. Trimming cost V 2 bases and J 1 base; bases outside gene matches: 12. This CDR3 is CASSLGYRGAASYEQYF. For the CDR3, the DNA is TGTGCCAGCAGCTTAGGTTACAGGGGCGCCGCTTCCTACGAGCAGTACTTC.

The rearrangement joins TRBV28 to TRBJ2-7; no firm D call. In germline, CDR1 is MDHEN, CDR2 SYDVKM. The CDR3 loop spans 12 amino acids. V lost 5 bases, J lost 2 bases, and 7 bases lay in between. The CDR3, as DNA: TGTGCCAGCAGTGTGGCAACCTACGAGCAGTACTTC. Amino acid sequence: CASSVATYEQYF.

Details on this clone: The identical CDR3 is also encoded by other nucleotide sequences in the sample. The rearrangement uses TRBV4-1 and TRBJ2-7; 8 bases agree with TRBD1. The CDR3 is 13 residues long. Germline loops: CDR1 MGHRA, CDR2 YSYEKL. Trimming took 5 bases from V and 2 from J; bases not matched to a gene: 2. The CDR3 protein is CASSRDRTYEQYF. The CDR3 DNA follows: TGCGCCAGCAGCAGGGACAGGACCTACGAGCAGTACTTC.

The chain couples TRBV27 to TRBJ2-7; 9 nucleotides line up with TRBD1. The CDR3 spans 17 residues. V lost 2 bases, J lost 4 bases, and 12 bases stayed unmatched. Per germline, CDR1 MNHEY and CDR2 SMNVEV (reference sequence). The DNA of the CDR3 is TGTGCCAGCAGTTTAAGGGTCCCGGGACAGGGAGCTTACGAGCAGTACTTC. It encodes CASSLRVPGQGAYEQYF.

The chain employs TRBV4-1 and TRBJ2-7, with 9 bases identical to TRBD2. This CDR3 has 17 amino acids. CDR1 MGHRA and CDR2 YSYEKL come from the germline V gene. V gave up 0 bases and J gave up 1 base; unmatched junction bases: 7. The DNA for the CDR3 is TGCGCCAGCAGCCAAGAAAGTAGCGGGAGTTATTCCTACGAGCAGTACTTC. Protein sequence: CASSQESSGSYSYEQYF.

The chain carries TRBV6-5 and TRBJ2-7; D might be TRBD2 (5 bases). The V end lost 2 bases, the J end lost 3 bases, and 8 bases lay between the germline ends. The CDR3 totals 13 residues. Germline V gene data show CDR1 as MNHEY and CDR2 as SVGAGI. This CDR3 is CASSYHRGYEQYF. The CDR3 nucleotides are TGTGCCAGCAGTTACCATCGGGGCTACGAGCAGTACTTC.

This clone showed up just a few times. CDR3 bases: TGCGCCAGCAGTCCATCCCACAGCGGCTCTGGAAACACCATATATTTT. It yields the protein CASSPSHSGSGNTIYF. The V gene is TRBV4-3, the J gene TRBJ1-3, with unresolved D. With 6 bases removed from V and 0 bases from J, the gap between germline ends came to 15 bases. This CDR3 is 16 amino acids long. Germline V gene data show CDR1 as LGHNA and CDR2 as YSLEER.

This CDR3 reads CASSVRGGDTDTQYF. The CDR3 nucleotides are TGTGCCAGCAGCGTTCGCGGGGGAGACACAGATACGCAGTATTTT. The V gene is TRBV9, the J gene TRBJ2-3; 7 bases are a match to TRBD2. V lost 2 bases to trimming and J lost 2 bases; unmatched junction nucleotides: 5. Germline V lookup: CDR1 SGDLS, CDR2 YYNGEE. This CDR3 region has 15 residues.

This clone was counted once. Here the CDR3 reads CASSLLDAGYSYEQYF. The CDR3 DNA follows: TGTGCCAGCAGCTTGCTAGACGCAGGGTATTCCTACGAGCAGTACTTC. The chain employs TRBV5-6 and TRBJ2-7, with D possibly matching TRBD1 (5 bases). The V end lost 1 base, the J end lost 1 base, and 15 bases lay between the germline ends. The germline V gene encodes CDR1 SGHDT and CDR2 YYEEEE. The CDR3 runs 16 residues.

The chain joins TRBV5-1 to TRBJ2-5, with no clear D. The J call is uncertain, as TRBJ2-7 better fits the DNA end. CDR1 and CDR2 (germline): SGHRS, YFSETQ. The CDR3 consists of 16 residues. CDR3 bases: TGCGCCAGCAGCTCCGGGTCCTCTAGTCTCTCCTACGAGCAGTACTTC. It translates to CASSSGSSSLSYEQYF.

The chain has TRBV27 and TRBJ2-1; D is possibly TRBD1 (5 bases). The germline V gene encodes CDR1 MNHEY and CDR2 SMNVEV (reference sequence). Between the trimmed V and J ends, which lost 5 bases and 5 bases, there was a span of 22 bases. The length of the CDR3 is 17 residues. This CDR3 is CASSPPPQGWENNEQFF. The CDR3 region has the DNA TGTGCCAGCAGTCCACCCCCCCAGGGTTGGGAAAACAATGAGCAGTTCTTC.

This sequence joins TRBV27 and TRBJ1-2, with a possible D match to TRBD1 (5 bases). Germline CDR1 reads MNHEY; CDR2 reads SMNVEV (reference sequence). This CDR3 comprises 15 residues. Trimming removed 6 bases from V and 4 bases from J, with 18 bases in between. In DNA, the CDR3 is TGTGCCAGCAGCCGTTTCCAGGGCTCAGGCTATGGCTACACCTTC. Translation gives CASSRFQGSGYGYTF.